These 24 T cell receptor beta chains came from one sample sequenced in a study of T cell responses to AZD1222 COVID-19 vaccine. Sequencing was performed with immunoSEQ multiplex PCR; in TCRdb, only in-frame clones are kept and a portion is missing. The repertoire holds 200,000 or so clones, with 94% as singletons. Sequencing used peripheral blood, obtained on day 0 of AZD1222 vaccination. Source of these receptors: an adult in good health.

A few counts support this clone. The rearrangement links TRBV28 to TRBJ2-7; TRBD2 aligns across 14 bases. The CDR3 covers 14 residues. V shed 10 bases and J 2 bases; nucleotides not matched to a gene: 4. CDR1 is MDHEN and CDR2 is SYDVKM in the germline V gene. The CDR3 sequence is CAIGTSGSTYEQYF. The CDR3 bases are TGTGCCATCGGGACTAGCGGGAGTACCTACGAGCAGTACTTC.

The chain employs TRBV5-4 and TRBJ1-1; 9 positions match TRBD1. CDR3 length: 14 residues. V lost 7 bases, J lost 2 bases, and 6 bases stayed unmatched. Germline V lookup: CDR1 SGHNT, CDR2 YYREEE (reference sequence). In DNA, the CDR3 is TGTGCCAGCGGCGTACAGGGGGCAAACACTGAAGCTTTCTTT. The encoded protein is CASGVQGANTEAFF.

CDR3 region: CASSPTVSSYNEQFF. CDR3 nucleotide sequence: TGTGCCAGCAGCCCCACAGTTAGCTCCTACAATGAGCAGTTCTTC. The V call is TRBV4-2, the J call TRBJ2-1; D gene unclear. CDR3 size: 15 residues. With 4 bases removed from V and 0 bases from J, the gap between germline ends came to 10 bases. Germline V lookup: CDR1 LGHNA, CDR2 YNFKEQ.

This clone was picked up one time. The CDR3 region has the DNA TGTGCCAGTAGTCCGTCCAGGACCGCCCGGGAGACCCAGTACTTC. This codes for CASSPSRTARETQYF. The chain carries TRBV19 and TRBJ2-5; D gene unclear. The CDR3 loop spans 15 amino acids. V shed 5 bases and J shed 5 bases, with 18 bases lying between them. The germline CDR1 and CDR2 sequences are LNHDA and SQIVND (reference sequence).

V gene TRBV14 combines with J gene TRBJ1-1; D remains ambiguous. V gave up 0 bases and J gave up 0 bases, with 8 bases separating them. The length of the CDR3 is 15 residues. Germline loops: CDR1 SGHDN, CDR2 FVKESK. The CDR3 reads CASSQEMTLNTEAFF. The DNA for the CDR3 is TGTGCCAGCAGCCAAGAGATGACACTGAACACTGAAGCTTTCTTT.

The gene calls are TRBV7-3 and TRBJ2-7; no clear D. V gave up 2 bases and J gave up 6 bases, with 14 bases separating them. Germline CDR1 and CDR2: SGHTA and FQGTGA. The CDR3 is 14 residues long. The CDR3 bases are TGTGCCAGCAGCTTAGGGTCGCGACGAGGCGAGCAGTACTTC. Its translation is CASSLGSRRGEQYF.

This chain's CDR3 is CASSESSGSPYEQYF. The CDR3 DNA reads TGCGCCAGCAGTGAGTCGTCAGGATCGCCCTACGAGCAGTACTTC. The chain uses TRBV10-2 and TRBJ2-7; D is uncertain. CDR1 WSHSY and CDR2 SAAADI come from the germline V gene. The V and J ends lost 0 bases and 2 bases respectively, with 11 bases between them. The CDR3 has 15 amino acids.

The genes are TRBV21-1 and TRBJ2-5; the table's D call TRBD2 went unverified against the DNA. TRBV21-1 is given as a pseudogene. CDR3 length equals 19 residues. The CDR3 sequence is CASSKERLAGGPIQETQYF. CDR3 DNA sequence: TGTGCCAGCAGCAAAGAGCGACTAGCGGGAGGACCCATCCAAGAGACCCAGTACTTC.

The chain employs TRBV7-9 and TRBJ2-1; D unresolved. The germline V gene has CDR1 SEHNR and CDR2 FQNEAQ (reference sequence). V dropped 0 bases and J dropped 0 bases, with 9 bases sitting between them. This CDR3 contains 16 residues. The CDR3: CASSLAQSSSYNEQFF. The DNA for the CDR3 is TGTGCCAGCAGCTTAGCCCAGTCGAGCTCCTACAATGAGCAGTTCTTC.

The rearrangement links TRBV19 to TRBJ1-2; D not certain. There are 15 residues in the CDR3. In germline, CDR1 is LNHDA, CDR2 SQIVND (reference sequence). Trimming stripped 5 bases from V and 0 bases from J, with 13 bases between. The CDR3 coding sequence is TGTGCCAGTAGTCCGTCCGGATCAACTAACTATGGCTACACCTTC. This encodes CASSPSGSTNYGYTF. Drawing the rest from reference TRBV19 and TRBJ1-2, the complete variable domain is DGGITQSPKYLFRKEGQNVTLSCEQNLNHDAMYWYRQDPGQGLRLIYYSQIVNDFQKGDIAEGYSVSREKKESFPLTVTSAQKNPTAFYLCASSPSGSTNYGYTFGSGTRLTVV.

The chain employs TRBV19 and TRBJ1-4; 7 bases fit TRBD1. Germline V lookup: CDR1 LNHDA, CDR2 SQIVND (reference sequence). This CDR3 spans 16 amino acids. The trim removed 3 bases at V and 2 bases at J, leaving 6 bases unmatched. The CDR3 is CASSMETGYTNEKLFF. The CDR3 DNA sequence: TGTGCCAGTAGTATGGAGACAGGGTACACTAATGAAAAACTGTTTTTT.

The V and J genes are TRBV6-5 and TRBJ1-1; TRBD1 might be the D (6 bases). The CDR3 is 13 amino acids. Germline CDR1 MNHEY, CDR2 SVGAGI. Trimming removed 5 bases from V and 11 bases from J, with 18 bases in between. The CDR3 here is CASSLLSGGGAFF. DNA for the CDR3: TGTGCCAGCAGTCTCCTCTCCGGGGGCGGGGCTTTCTTT.

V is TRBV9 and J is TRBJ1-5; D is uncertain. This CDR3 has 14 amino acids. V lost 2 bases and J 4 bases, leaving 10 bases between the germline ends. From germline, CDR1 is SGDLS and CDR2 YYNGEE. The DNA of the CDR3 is TGTGCCAGCAGCGTCGGAGGGATGAATCAGCCCCAGCATTTT. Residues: CASSVGGMNQPQHF.

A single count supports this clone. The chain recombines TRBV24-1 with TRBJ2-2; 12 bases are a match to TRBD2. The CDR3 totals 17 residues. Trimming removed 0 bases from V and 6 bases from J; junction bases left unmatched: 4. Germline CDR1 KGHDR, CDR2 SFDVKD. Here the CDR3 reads CATSDLGTSGHAGELFF. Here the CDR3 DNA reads TGTGCCACCAGTGATTTGGGGACTAGCGGGCACGCCGGGGAGCTGTTTTTT.

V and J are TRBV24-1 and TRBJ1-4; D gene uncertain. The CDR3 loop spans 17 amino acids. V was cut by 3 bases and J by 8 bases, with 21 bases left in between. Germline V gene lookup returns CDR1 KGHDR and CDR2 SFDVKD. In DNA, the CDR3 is TGTGCCACCAGTGATAATCCACAACTACCTTTTAACGAAAAACTGTTTTTT. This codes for CATSDNPQLPFNEKLFF.

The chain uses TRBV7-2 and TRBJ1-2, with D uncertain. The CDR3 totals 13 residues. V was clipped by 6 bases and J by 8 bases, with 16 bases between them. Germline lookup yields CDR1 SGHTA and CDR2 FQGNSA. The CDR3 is CASRRTRGDGYTF. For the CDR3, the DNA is TGTGCCAGCAGGCGGACCCGGGGTGACGGCTACACCTTC.

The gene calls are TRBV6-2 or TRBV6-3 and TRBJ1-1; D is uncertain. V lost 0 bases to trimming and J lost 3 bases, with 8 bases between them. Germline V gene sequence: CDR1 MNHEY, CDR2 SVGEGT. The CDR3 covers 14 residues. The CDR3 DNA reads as TGTGCCAGCAGTTACTCGCTCATATACACTGAAGCTTTCTTT. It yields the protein CASSYSLIYTEAFF.

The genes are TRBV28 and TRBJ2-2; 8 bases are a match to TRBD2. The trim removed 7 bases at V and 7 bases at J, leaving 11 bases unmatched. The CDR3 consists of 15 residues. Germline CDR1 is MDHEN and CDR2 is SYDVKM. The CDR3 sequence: CASTGGVALIGELFF. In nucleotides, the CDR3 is TGTGCCAGCACGGGGGGGGTAGCCCTAATCGGGGAGCTGTTTTTT.

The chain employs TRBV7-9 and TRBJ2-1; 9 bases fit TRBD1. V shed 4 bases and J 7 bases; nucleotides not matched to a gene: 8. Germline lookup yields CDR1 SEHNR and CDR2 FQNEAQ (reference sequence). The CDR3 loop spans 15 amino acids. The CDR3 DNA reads TGTGCCAGCAGCTCCCGGACAGGGGAAGGAAATGAGCAGTTCTTC. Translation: CASSSRTGEGNEQFF.

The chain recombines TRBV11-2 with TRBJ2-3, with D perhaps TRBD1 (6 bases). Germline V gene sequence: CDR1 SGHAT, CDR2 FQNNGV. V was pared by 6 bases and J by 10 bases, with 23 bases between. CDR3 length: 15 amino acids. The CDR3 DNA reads TGTGCCAGCAGGAGGATCCGGACAGCGCGTTATTCGCAGTATTTT. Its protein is CASRRIRTARYSQYF.

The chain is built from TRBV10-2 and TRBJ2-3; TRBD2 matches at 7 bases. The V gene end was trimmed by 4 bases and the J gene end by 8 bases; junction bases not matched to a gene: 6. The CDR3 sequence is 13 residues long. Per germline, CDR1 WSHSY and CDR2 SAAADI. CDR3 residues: CASSGGGLGTQYF. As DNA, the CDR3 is TGCGCCAGCAGTGGGGGAGGGCTTGGTACGCAGTATTTT.

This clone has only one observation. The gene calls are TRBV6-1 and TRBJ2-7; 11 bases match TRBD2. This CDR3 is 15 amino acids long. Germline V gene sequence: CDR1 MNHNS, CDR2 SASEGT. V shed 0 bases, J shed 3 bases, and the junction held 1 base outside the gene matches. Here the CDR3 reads CASSEAGTSGYEQYF. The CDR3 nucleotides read TGTGCCAGCAGTGAAGCTGGGACTAGCGGCTACGAGCAGTACTTC.

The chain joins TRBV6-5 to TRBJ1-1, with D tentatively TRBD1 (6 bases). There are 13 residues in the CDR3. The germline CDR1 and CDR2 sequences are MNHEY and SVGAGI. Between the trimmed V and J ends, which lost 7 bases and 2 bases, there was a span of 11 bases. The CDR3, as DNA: TGTGCCAGCAAGGGGGGGGTCAACACTGAAGCTTTCTTT. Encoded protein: CASKGGVNTEAFF.

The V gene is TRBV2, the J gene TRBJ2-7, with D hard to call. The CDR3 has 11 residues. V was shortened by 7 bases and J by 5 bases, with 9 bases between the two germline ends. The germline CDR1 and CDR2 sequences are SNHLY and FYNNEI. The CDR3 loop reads CASIARDEQYF. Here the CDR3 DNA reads TGTGCCAGCATAGCAAGAGACGAGCAGTACTTC. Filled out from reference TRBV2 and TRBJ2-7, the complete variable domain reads EPEVTQTPSHQVTQMGQEVILRCVPISNHLYFYWYRQILGQKVEFLVSFYNNEISEKSEIFDDQFSVERPDGSNFTLKIRSTKLEDSAMYFCASIARDEQYFGPGTRLTVT.